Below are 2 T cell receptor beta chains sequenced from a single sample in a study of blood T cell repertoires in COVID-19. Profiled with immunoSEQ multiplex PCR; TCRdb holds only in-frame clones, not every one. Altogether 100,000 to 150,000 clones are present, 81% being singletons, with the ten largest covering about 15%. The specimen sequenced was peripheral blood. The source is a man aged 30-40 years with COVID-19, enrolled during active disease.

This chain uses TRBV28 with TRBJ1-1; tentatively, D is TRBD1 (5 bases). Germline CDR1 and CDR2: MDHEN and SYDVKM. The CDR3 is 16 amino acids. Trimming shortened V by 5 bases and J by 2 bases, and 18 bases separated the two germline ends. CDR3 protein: CASSLLGGRVNTEAFF. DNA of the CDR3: TGTGCCAGCAGTCTCCTGGGGGGACGGGTAAACACTGAAGCTTTCTTT.

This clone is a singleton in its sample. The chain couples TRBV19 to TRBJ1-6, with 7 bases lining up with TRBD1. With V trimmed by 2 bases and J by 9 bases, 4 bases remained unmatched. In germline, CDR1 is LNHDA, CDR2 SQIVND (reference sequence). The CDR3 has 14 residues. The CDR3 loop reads CASSIKGGISPLHF. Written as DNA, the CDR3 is TGTGCCAGTAGTATAAAAGGGGGCATTTCACCCCTCCACTTT.